The present T cell receptor (beta chain) was sequenced within a study of T cell changes during pregnancy in multiple sclerosis. This clone occurred once. Sequencing was performed with immunoSEQ multiplex PCR; in TCRdb, only in-frame clones are kept and a portion is missing. The sample carries 30,000 to 40,000 clones, around nine tenths recorded once. The TCR sequence derives from a female donor in good health, enrolled as a control in a pregnancy study. This specimen was CD4+ T cells from peripheral blood mononuclear cells, taken in the second trimester of pregnancy.

For the CDR3, the DNA is TGTGCCAGCAGCTCTTTGGGACAGGGTAGGGAGCAGTACTTC. It is translated as CASSSLGQGREQYF. V and J are TRBV5-6 and TRBJ2-7; TRBD1 agrees at 9 bases. CDR1 is SGHDT, CDR2 YYEEEE, per germline. There are 14 residues in the CDR3. V was clipped by 3 bases and J by 7 bases; unmatched bases: 8.